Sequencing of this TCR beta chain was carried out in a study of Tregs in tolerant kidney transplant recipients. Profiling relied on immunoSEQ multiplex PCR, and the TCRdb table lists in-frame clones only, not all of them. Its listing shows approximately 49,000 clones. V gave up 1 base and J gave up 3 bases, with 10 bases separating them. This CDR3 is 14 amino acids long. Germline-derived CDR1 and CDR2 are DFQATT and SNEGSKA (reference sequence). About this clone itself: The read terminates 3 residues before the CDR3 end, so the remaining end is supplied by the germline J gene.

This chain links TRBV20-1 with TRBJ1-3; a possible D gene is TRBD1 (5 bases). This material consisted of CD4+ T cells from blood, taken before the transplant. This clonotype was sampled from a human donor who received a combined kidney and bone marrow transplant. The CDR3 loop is CSARGGGNGNTIYF. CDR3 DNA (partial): TGCAGTGCTAGAGGCGGGGGTAATGGAAACACC.